This TCR beta chain is drawn from a study of blood T cell repertoires in COVID-19. The study recruited people aged roughly 18 to 95 years across some 23 US areas. Participants were placed into cohorts based on the clinical history they reported. This table comes from immunoSEQ multiplex PCR, and its TCRdb copy is limited to in-frame clones, with some not included. Of about 200,000 clones listed, approximately 79% are singletons. Germline CDR1 is LGHDT and CDR2 is YNNKEL (reference sequence). The length of the CDR3 is 14 residues. The V gene lost 0 bases and the J gene lost 6 bases, with 6 bases spanning the gap.

The chain joins TRBV3-1 (or the pseudogene TRBV3-2) to TRBJ1-6; D gene ambiguous. The clonotype comes from a woman in her sixties with acute COVID-19. Sequenced material: PBMCs or T cells enriched from blood (not recorded which). The chain's CDR3 is CASSQDAGNSPLHF. Here the CDR3 DNA reads TGTGCCAGCAGCCAAGATGCCGGTAATTCACCCCTCCACTTT.